The rows below give T cell receptor beta chains drawn from one sample of a study of blood T cell repertoires in COVID-19. TCRdb keeps only in-frame clones here, not all; method: immunoSEQ multiplex PCR. In the table there are more than 110,000 clones, almost 80% of which are singletons. Sequencing input: PBMCs or T cells enriched from blood (not recorded which). These TCRs come from a woman aged 45-60 years who had recovered from COVID-19. Both conserved end residues are part of each CDR3. The D gene is left open where the match is weak. Size is omitted from some rows. Given values are once, few, many or a class for expanded clones.

j_call v_call clone_size d_call cdr3_aa cdr3_nt
TRBJ2-3 TRBV19 . TRBD2 CASRLAGGPSTDTQYF TGTGCCAGTAGGCTAGCGGGGGGGCCCAGCACAGATACGCAGTATTTT
TRBJ1-1 TRBV25-1 once TRBD1 CASSESRQGARLTEAFF TGTGCCAGCAGTGAATCGCGGCAGGGGGCGCGTTTGACTGAAGCTTTCTTT
TRBJ1-4 TRBV15 . TRBD1 CATSRDLFARAGQEKFF TGTGCCACCAGCAGAGATTTGTTCGCACGGGCGGGACAGGAAAAGTTTTTT
TRBJ2-3 TRBV6-5 . . CASSISRVYTDTQYF TGTGCCAGCAGTATCTCCCGAGTGTACACAGATACGCAGTATTTT
TRBJ2-2 TRBV5-1 once TRBD1 CASSEGGRNTGELFF TGCGCCAGCTCAGAAGGGGGCCGGAACACCGGGGAGCTGTTTTTT
TRBJ1-5 TRBV10-1 once . CASSAGSDQPQHF TGCGCCAGCAGCGCAGGATCAGATCAGCCCCAGCATTTT
TRBJ2-7 TRBV3-1/TRBV3-2 . . CASSQSPLSSLEQYF TGTGCCAGCAGCCAAAGCCCTCTGAGTTCTCTCGAGCAGTACTTC
TRBJ2-7 TRBV7-9 few . CASSLGGGPYEQYF TGTGCCAGCAGCTTGGGAGGTGGGCCCTACGAGCAGTACTTC
TRBJ1-1 TRBV18 . . CASSPQGANTEAFF TGTGCCAGCTCACCACAGGGAGCGAACACTGAAGCTTTCTTT
TRBJ2-1 TRBV19 . TRBD2 CASSMSSGSTDEQFF TGTGCCAGTAGTATGTCTAGCGGGAGTACCGATGAGCAGTTCTTC
TRBJ1-2 TRBV5-6 . TRBD1 CASSPGQPNYGYTF TGTGCCAGCAGCCCGGGACAGCCTAACTATGGCTACACCTTC
TRBJ1-2 TRBV5-1 once TRBD1 CASSLWGDRVGGYTF TGCGCCAGCAGCTTGTGGGGGGACAGGGTAGGAGGCTACACCTTC
TRBJ2-7 TRBV29-1 . TRBD1 CSVDGQGASYEQYF TGCAGCGTTGACGGGCAGGGGGCATCCTACGAGCAGTACTTC
TRBJ1-6 TRBV19 . . CASGPVGGALHF TGTGCCAGTGGTCCCGTCGGTGGAGCCCTCCACTTT
TRBJ2-3 TRBV10-2 . . CASSDGQGVTDTQYF TGCGCCAGCAGTGATGGTCAGGGTGTCACAGATACGCAGTATTTT
TRBJ2-5 TRBV19 . TRBD2 CASRDYLQETQYF TGTGCCAGTCGGGACTATCTCCAAGAGACCCAGTACTTC
TRBJ1-2 TRBV2 . TRBD1 CASIRDRTGSSGYTF TGTGCCAGCATAAGGGACCGGACAGGGTCGTCTGGCTACACCTTC
TRBJ1-1 TRBV19 . . CASSIVTGGNTEAFF TGTGCCAGTAGTATAGTGACAGGTGGGAACACTGAAGCTTTCTTT
TRBJ2-3 TRBV7-3 . TRBD2 CASSLESPSGDSTDTQYF TGTGCCAGCAGCTTAGAATCTCCCAGCGGGGACAGCACAGATACGCAGTATTTT
TRBJ1-4 TRBV19 . . CASSDGVRANEKLFF TGTGCCAGTTCAGACGGGGTAAGGGCGAATGAAAAACTGTTTTTT
TRBJ1-4 TRBV28 . . CASSQGKLFF TGTGCCAGCAGTCAGGGAAAACTGTTTTTT
TRBJ1-5 TRBV7-9 few . CASSLAEASNQPQHF TGTGCCAGCAGCTTAGCTGAAGCGAGCAATCAGCCCCAGCATTTT
TRBJ2-1 TRBV13 . TRBD2 CASSHRLAGTYNEQFF TGTGCCAGCAGCCACCGACTAGCGGGCACGTACAATGAGCAGTTCTTC
TRBJ2-1 TRBV3-1/TRBV3-2 . TRBD2 CASSGRLAGAYEQFF TGTGCCAGCAGCGGGCGGCTAGCGGGAGCCTATGAGCAGTTCTTC
TRBJ1-2 TRBV6-6 . TRBD1 CASSPDRAGHGYTF TGTGCCAGCAGCCCGGACAGGGCCGGGCATGGCTACACCTTC
TRBJ2-1 TRBV7-9 . . CASSLGQGAGEQFF TGTGCCAGCAGCTTGGGTCAGGGTGCCGGTGAGCAGTTCTTC
TRBJ2-3 TRBV28 . TRBD1 CASGYRGITSTDTQYF TGTGCCAGCGGATACAGGGGGATAACTAGCACAGATACGCAGTATTTT
TRBJ1-4 TRBV30 . . CAWSPPARGKLFF TGTGCCTGGAGTCCTCCCGCGAGAGGAAAACTGTTTTTT
TRBJ1-2 TRBV7-8 . . CASSPIDSYGYTF TGTGCCAGCAGCCCAATAGACAGCTATGGCTACACCTTC
TRBJ2-3 TRBV5-1 many . CASSLTEGDTQYF TGCGCCAGCAGCTTAACCGAGGGTGATACGCAGTATTTT
TRBJ2-2 TRBV7-3 few . CASSLPVTGELFF TGTGCCAGCAGCTTACCGGTCACCGGGGAGCTGTTTTTT
TRBJ2-3 TRBV24-1 . TRBD2 CATSEHGRVTDTQYF TGTGCCACCAGTGAGCACGGGAGGGTAACAGATACGCAGTATTTT
TRBJ1-5 TRBV7-9 . TRBD1 CASSRDRGHNQPQHF TGTGCCAGCAGCCGGGACAGGGGACACAATCAGCCCCAGCATTTT
TRBJ2-2 TRBV6-5 few . CASTPGTENTGELFF TGTGCCAGCACCCCGGGGACTGAGAACACCGGGGAGCTGTTTTTT
TRBJ1-2 TRBV29-1 . . CSGGAGNYGYTF TGCAGCGGGGGGGCAGGGAACTATGGCTACACCTTC
TRBJ1-3 TRBV28 few TRBD1 CASSSRTGFRPGNTIYF TGTGCCAGCAGTTCCCGGACAGGGTTCCGGCCTGGAAACACCATATATTTT
TRBJ2-7 TRBV11-3 few . CASSLDRALGVSTYEQYF TGTGCCAGCAGCTTAGATCGGGCTTTGGGAGTGTCAACCTACGAGCAGTACTTC
TRBJ2-1 TRBV5-5 . TRBD2 CASSFPSGRRSSYNEQFF TGTGCCAGCAGCTTTCCTAGCGGGAGGCGAAGCTCCTACAATGAGCAGTTCTTC
TRBJ2-2 TRBV18 . TRBD1 CASSLSDREEGELFF TGTGCCAGCTCACTCTCGGACAGGGAAGAAGGGGAGCTGTTTTTT
TRBJ1-2 TRBV19 . . CASRTGRYGYTF TGTGCCAGCAGAACAGGGAGATATGGCTACACCTTC
TRBJ2-1 TRBV18 . TRBD1 CASSRNLGQENGNEQFF TGTGCCAGCTCACGAAACCTGGGACAGGAAAATGGAAATGAGCAGTTCTTC
TRBJ1-5 TRBV27 . TRBD1 CASSIRRTGDQPQHF TGTGCCAGCAGTATACGGCGGACAGGGGACCAGCCCCAGCATTTT